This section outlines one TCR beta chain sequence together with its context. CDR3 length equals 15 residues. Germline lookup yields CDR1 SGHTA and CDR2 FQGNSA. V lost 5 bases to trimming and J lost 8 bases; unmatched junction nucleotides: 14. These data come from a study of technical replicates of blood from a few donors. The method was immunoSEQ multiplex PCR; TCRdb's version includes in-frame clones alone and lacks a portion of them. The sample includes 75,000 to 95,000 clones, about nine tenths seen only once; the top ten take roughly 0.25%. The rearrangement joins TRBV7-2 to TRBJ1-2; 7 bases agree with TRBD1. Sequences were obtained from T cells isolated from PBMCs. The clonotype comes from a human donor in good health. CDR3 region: CASSRQGTGVFGYTF. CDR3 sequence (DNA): TGTGCCAGCAGCAGGCAAGGAACAGGGGTCTTCGGCTACACCTTC.